This TCR beta chain was sequenced during a study of cytomegalovirus exposure and HLA in healthy donors. Clones were read by immunoSEQ multiplex PCR, and TCRdb kept only the in-frame ones, dropping some. The sample lists some 350,000 clones, around 90% occurring once. Study findings and constraints: CMV antigen specificity of a few CMV-associated chains was confirmed in vitro.

The CDR3 sequence is 12 residues long. V was cut by 3 bases and J by 6 bases, with 5 bases left in between. Looked up from germline, CDR1 is MNHEY and CDR2 is SMNVEV (reference sequence). As to this clone: The antigen is not known.

This chain uses TRBV27 with TRBJ2-2; no reliable D call. Sequencing was performed on PBMCs. The origin of this receptor is a woman between 25 and 40 years old in good health and CMV-seropositive. The CDR3 coding sequence is TGTGCCAGCAGTTTCCCTTCCGGGGAGCTGTTTTTT. Protein sequence: CASSFPSGELFF.